The entry below describes one T cell receptor beta chain. This sample was taken from a study of T-cell reconstitution after alpha-beta-depleted transplantation in children. A TCRbeta library incorporating unique molecular identifiers was prepared. TCRdb ran MiXCR on the PCR reads and lists one entry per CDR3 protein. The sample lists about 1,000,000 distinct CDR3 sequences; about 29% were seen once. V lost 2 bases to trimming and J lost 0 bases; unmatched junction nucleotides: 4. CDR1 is SGHRS and CDR2 is YFSETQ in the germline V gene. CDR3 length equals 16 residues. The sequences come from PBMCs, mostly from graft donor cells, collected 360 days after TCRalphabeta/CD19-depleted stem cell transplant. The gene calls are TRBV5-1 and TRBJ2-3, with 9 nucleotides matching TRBD2. This receptor was taken from a boy under two years old who had a stem cell transplant for SCID, so the T cells may come from the graft donor. CDR3 in amino acids: CASSFPSGTSTDTQYF. The CDR3 bases are TGCGCCAGCAGCTTCCCTAGCGGGACTAGCACAGATACGCAGTATTTT.